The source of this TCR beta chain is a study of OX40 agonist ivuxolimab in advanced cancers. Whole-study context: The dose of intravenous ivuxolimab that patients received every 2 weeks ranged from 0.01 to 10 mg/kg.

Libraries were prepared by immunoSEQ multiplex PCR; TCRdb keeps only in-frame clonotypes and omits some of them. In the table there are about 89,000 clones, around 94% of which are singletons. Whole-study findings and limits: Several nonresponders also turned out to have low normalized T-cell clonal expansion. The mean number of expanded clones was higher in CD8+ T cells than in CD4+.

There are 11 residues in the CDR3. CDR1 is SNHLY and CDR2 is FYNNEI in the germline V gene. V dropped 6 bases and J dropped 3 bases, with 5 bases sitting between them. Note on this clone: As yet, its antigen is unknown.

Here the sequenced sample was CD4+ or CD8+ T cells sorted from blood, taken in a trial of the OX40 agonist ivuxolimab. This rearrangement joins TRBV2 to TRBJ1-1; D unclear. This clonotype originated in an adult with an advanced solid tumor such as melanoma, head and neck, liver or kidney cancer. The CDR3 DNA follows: TGTGCCAGCAGCGCATACACTGAAGCTTTCTTT. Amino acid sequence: CASSAYTEAFF.